This TCR beta chain was recorded in a study of blood T cells in healthy people across ages. At the level of the study: Capturing about one barcoded beta molecule per two T cells was achieved by template switching.

The CDR3 is 15 amino acids. Germline CDR1 SGHRS, CDR2 YFSETQ. Combining a sample-barcoded 5' primer with a J-beta primer mix, a second PCR ran for roughly 6 to 12 cycles. TCRdb ran MiXCR on the 5' RACE reads and lists one entry per CDR3 protein. Of 750,000 to 950,000 distinct CDR3 sequences in the sample, less than 70% were seen once. Remarks on this clonotype: At one of its ends the junction is not consistent with the germline gene, which may arise from a read error.

The clonotype comes from a man at least 80 years old in good health. The chain links TRBV5-1 to TRBJ1-2; 9 bases are shared with TRBD1. The specimen sequenced was blood. The CDR3 DNA is TGCGCCAACAGCTTGCCGGGACAGGGTGGCTATGGCTACACCTTC. Its translation: CANSLPGQGGYGYTF.